Below, 31 T cell receptor beta chains from the same sample are listed, as sequenced in a study of early T cells in non-severe SARS-CoV-2 infection. TCRdb re-called the 5' RACE reads with MiXCR, one entry per CDR3 protein. The sample has about 60,000 distinct CDR3 sequences; about 8.9% are singletons. The material sequenced was whole blood. The receptors derive from an adult who was a healthcare worker with PCR-confirmed SARS-CoV-2 infection or an uninfected control (not recorded which).

At least ten counts were recorded for this clonotype. V usage is TRBV6-2 or TRBV6-3 and J usage is TRBJ2-7, with TRBD1 identical over 7 bases. CDR3 length equals 15 residues. V lost 1 base, J lost 2 bases, and 5 bases stayed unmatched. The germline gives CDR1 MNHEY, CDR2 SVGEGT. DNA for the CDR3: TGTGCCAGCAGTTACTGGGACAGCGGAACCTACGAGCAGTACTTC. Protein product: CASSYWDSGTYEQYF.

The chain links TRBV11-2 to TRBJ2-1, with unresolved D. The germline V gene encodes CDR1 SGHAT and CDR2 FQNNGV. Trimming removed 0 bases at V and 6 bases at J, with 12 bases between. The CDR3 contains 15 residues. CDR3 sequence (DNA): TGTGCCAGCAGCTTAGAGCGGCTAGTGGTCAATGAGCAGTTCTTC. It yields the protein CASSLERLVVNEQFF.

V and J are TRBV6-5 and TRBJ2-7; unclear D gene. CDR1 MNHEY and CDR2 SVGAGI come from the germline V gene. The CDR3 extends over 13 amino acids. V was clipped by 0 bases and J by 1 base, with 4 bases between them. The CDR3, as DNA: TGTGCCAGCAGTTACTCGAAATCCTACGAGCAGTACTTC. Amino acid sequence: CASSYSKSYEQYF.

This clonotype was seen ten or more times. The chain links TRBV5-1 to TRBJ2-3, with TRBD2 matching 12 bases. Germline loops: CDR1 SGHRS, CDR2 YFSETQ. The CDR3 runs to 16 residues. Unmatched junction bases numbered 7, after V lost 4 bases and J lost 4 bases. CDR3 DNA: TGCGCCAGCAGCACAGGGACTAGCGGGTTCGCAGATACGCAGTATTTT. Translating it yields CASSTGTSGFADTQYF.

The rearrangement links TRBV2 to TRBJ2-6, with D hard to call. V lost 5 bases and J 0 bases, leaving 5 bases between the germline ends. The CDR3 covers 14 residues. Germline values: CDR1 SNHLY, CDR2 FYNNEI. CDR3 sequence reads: CASSMTSGANVLTF. CDR3 nucleotide sequence: TGTGCCAGCAGTATGACCTCTGGGGCCAACGTCCTGACTTTC.

This clonotype appeared many times. The gene calls are TRBV7-2 and TRBJ2-3; D not certain. Trimming took 7 bases from V and 0 from J, leaving 8 bases between them. CDR3 length: 13 amino acids. Looked up from germline, CDR1 is SGHTA and CDR2 is FQGNSA. DNA of the CDR3: TGTGCCAGCACCCCCCCGAGCACAGATACGCAGTATTTT. Translating it yields CASTPPSTDTQYF.

The chain employs TRBV27 and TRBJ2-3, with TRBD2 matching over 8 bases. Germline trimming cut 6 bases from V and 5 bases from J; bases unmatched to any gene: 7. This CDR3 has 14 residues. From germline, CDR1 is MNHEY and CDR2 SMNVEV (reference sequence). Written as DNA, the CDR3 is TGTGCCAGCAGGATGAGCGGGAGTAGAGATACGCAGTATTTT. Translating gives CASRMSGSRDTQYF.

Only a few counts were recorded for this clonotype. The chain is built from TRBV7-2 and TRBJ2-7; no firm D call. The CDR3 is 14 amino acids. Trimming pared 1 base from V and 2 bases from J, leaving 9 bases between. Germline CDR1 and CDR2: SGHTA and FQGNSA. The CDR3 DNA reads TGTGCCAGCAGCTTAGGGGCAGGACCCTACGAGCAGTACTTC. This encodes CASSLGAGPYEQYF.

The CDR3 reads CASSSSSGAQETQYF. CDR3 coding DNA: TGTGCCAGCAGTTCATCTAGCGGAGCCCAAGAGACCCAGTACTTC. The chain employs TRBV28 and TRBJ2-5; TRBD2 matches 7 bases. V trimming: 4 bases; J trimming: 1 base; junction bases outside the gene matches: 6. The CDR3 has 15 residues. Germline assignment: CDR1 MDHEN and CDR2 SYDVKM.

This chain connects TRBV3-1 to TRBJ1-4, with D possibly being TRBD1 (5 bases). V was shortened by 1 base and J by 5 bases, with 11 bases between the two germline ends. The CDR3 consists of 15 residues. Germline CDR1 and CDR2: LGHDT and YNNKEL (reference sequence). The CDR3 spells CASSQGYRQNEKLFF. The CDR3 nucleotides are TGTGCCAGCAGCCAAGGATACAGACAGAATGAAAAACTGTTTTTT.

This clonotype was seen at least ten times. For the CDR3, the DNA is TGTGCCAGCAGCAGACAGGGGGGCAATGAGCAGTTCTTC. Residues: CASSRQGGNEQFF. J is TRBJ2-1 and V is TRBV6-6; 9 bases are a match to TRBD1. Germline lookup yields CDR1 MNHNY and CDR2 SVGAGI (reference sequence). The CDR3 sequence is 13 residues long. J gave up 6 bases and V 6 bases, and 3 bases lay outside the gene matches.

Ten or more counts support this clonotype. The chain uses TRBV10-3 and TRBJ1-2; 7 bases are a match to TRBD1. CDR3 length equals 13 residues. Germline trimming cut 6 bases from V and 4 bases from J; bases unmatched to any gene: 5. Per the germline V gene, CDR1 is ENHRY and CDR2 is SYGVKD. CDR3 nucleotide sequence: TGTGCCATCAGGGGGGACAGTGCCTATGGCTACACCTTC. This encodes CAIRGDSAYGYTF.

The chain joins TRBV5-1 to TRBJ1-2; TRBD1 might be the D (5 bases). CDR1 is SGHRS and CDR2 is YFSETQ in the germline V gene. V was clipped by 4 bases and J by 7 bases, with 20 bases between them. There are 15 residues in the CDR3. The CDR3 reads CASSPGTAANGGYTF. The CDR3 bases are TGCGCCAGCAGCCCAGGGACCGCCGCTAACGGTGGCTACACCTTC. Combining the CDR3 with reference TRBV5-1 and TRBJ1-2 gives the whole variable domain KAGVTQTPRYLIKTRGQQVTLSCSPISGHRSVSWYQQTPGQGLQFLFEYFSETQRNKGNFPGRFSGRQFSNSRSEMNVSTLELGDSALYLCASSPGTAANGGYTFGSGTRLTVV.

This clonotype showed up many times. V is TRBV12-3 or TRBV12-4 and J is TRBJ2-7, with D perhaps TRBD1 or TRBD2 (5 bases each). The CDR3 runs 12 residues. Between the trimmed V and J ends, which lost 3 bases and 12 bases, there was a span of 15 bases. In DNA form, the CDR3 reads TGTGCCAGCAGTTTCGGGACCTCCAGCCCGTACTTC. This codes for CASSFGTSSPYF.

This clonotype occurred many times. This sequence joins TRBV20-1 and TRBJ2-5; D may correspond to TRBD1 or TRBD2 (5 bases each). V gave up 1 base and J gave up 5 bases, with 11 bases separating them. The germline CDR1 and CDR2 sequences are DFQATT and SNEGSKA (reference sequence). The length of the CDR3 is 13 residues. Written as DNA, the CDR3 is TGCAGTGCTAGAGCTGAGGGACGTGAGACCCAGTACTTC. Its protein is CSARAEGRETQYF.

In this sample, this clonotype turned up many times. V is TRBV20-1 and J is TRBJ2-7; tentative D call: TRBD1 (5 bases). Germline V gene sequence: CDR1 DFQATT, CDR2 SNEGSKA (reference sequence). Trimming removed 3 bases from V and 4 bases from J, with 22 bases in between. The CDR3 length is 16 residues. DNA for the CDR3: TGCAGTGCTAGCCCCACGTCAGGGCAACTGGGTTACGAGCAGTACTTC. Protein: CSASPTSGQLGYEQYF.

This clonotype came up many times. The chain uses TRBV28 and TRBJ2-2; D remains ambiguous. The CDR3 length is 15 residues. V was trimmed by 6 bases and J by 1 base, leaving 12 bases between them. Germline CDR1 and CDR2: MDHEN and SYDVKM. The CDR3 DNA reads as TGTGCCAGCAGCACACCCCTAGGGAACACCGGGGAGCTGTTTTTT. Its translation is CASSTPLGNTGELFF.

This clonotype was seen at least ten times. The chain uses TRBV24-1 and TRBJ2-3, with a tentative D call TRBD2 (6 bases). V was shortened by 3 bases and J by 6 bases, with 15 bases between the two germline ends. Germline loops: CDR1 KGHDR, CDR2 SFDVKD. The CDR3 sequence is 15 residues long. The CDR3 region has the DNA TGTGCCACCAGTGATCGACTAGGCCGGAGGGATACGCAGTATTTT. Translation: CATSDRLGRRDTQYF.

This clonotype has a count of ten or more. The chain combines TRBV6-5 with TRBJ2-1, with 11 bases lining up with TRBD2. Germline values: CDR1 MNHEY, CDR2 SVGAGI. Trimming cost V 5 bases and J 4 bases; bases outside gene matches: 7. The CDR3 is made up of 16 amino acids. The CDR3 protein is CASSPATSGSYNEQFF. The CDR3 nucleotides are TGTGCCAGCAGTCCGGCTACTAGCGGGAGTTACAATGAGCAGTTCTTC.

This clonotype was picked up a small number of times. This chain connects TRBV5-1 to TRBJ2-1, with a weak D call TRBD2 (6 bases). The V gene lost 4 bases and the J gene lost 5 bases, with 22 bases spanning the gap. Germline CDR1 SGHRS, CDR2 YFSETQ. CDR3 length: 17 amino acids. In DNA, the CDR3 is TGCGCCAGCAGCCCGTCTATTAGCGGAGACCTGAACAATGAGCAGTTCTTC. It specifies CASSPSISGDLNNEQFF.

This clonotype was seen at least ten times. This chain links TRBV4-2 with TRBJ2-7; 14 bases map to TRBD2. Per germline, CDR1 LGHNA and CDR2 YNFKEQ. Trimming took 0 bases from V and 6 from J; bases not matched to a gene: 7. This CDR3 region has 17 residues. CDR3 loop: CASSQEIGTSGSSEQYF. CDR3 bases: TGTGCCAGCAGCCAAGAAATTGGGACTAGCGGGAGTAGCGAGCAGTACTTC.

This clonotype was detected a few times. The rearrangement links TRBV7-9 to TRBJ2-5; the match to TRBD1 covers 7 bases. The CDR3 spans 9 residues. The germline CDR1 and CDR2 sequences are SEHNR and FQNEAQ (reference sequence). J was trimmed by 11 bases and V by 10 bases; bases with no gene match: 4. Written as DNA, the CDR3 is TGTGCCACCTCCAGGGGGCAGTACTTC. Its translation is CATSRGQYF. The variable domain in full, completed from reference TRBV7-9 and TRBJ2-5, reads DTGVSQNPRHKITKRGQNVTFRCDPISEHNRLYWYRQTLGQGPEFLTYFQNEAQLEKSRLLSDRFSAERPKGSFSTLEIQRTEQGDSAMYLCATSRGQYFGPGTRLLVL.

This clonotype was observed a handful of times. The V gene is TRBV6-2 or TRBV6-3, the J gene TRBJ1-1; 9 bases are a match to TRBD1. V lost 6 bases and J lost 5; bases outside the gene matches: 7. Germline V lookup: CDR1 MNHEY, CDR2 SVGEGT. CDR3 length: 14 residues. The CDR3 DNA is TGTGCCAGCAGAACCGGACAGGGGCGGACTGAAGCTTTCTTT. The encoded protein is CASRTGQGRTEAFF.

This clonotype was detected only a few times. The V and J genes are TRBV28 and TRBJ1-1; no clear D. The germline V and J ends were trimmed by 2 bases and 6 bases, with 7 bases remaining between them. The CDR3 loop spans 12 amino acids. Germline V gives CDR1 MDHEN, CDR2 SYDVKM. The CDR3 spells CASSLDGAEAFF. CDR3 nucleotide sequence: TGTGCCAGCAGTTTAGATGGGGCTGAAGCTTTCTTT.

The table lists this clonotype with many counts. The CDR3 DNA is TGTGCCAGCTCACCACCGCGGGGGGATCTTACAGGGGTTGAGCAGTACTTC. Its protein product is CASSPPRGDLTGVEQYF. The chain combines TRBV18 with TRBJ2-7, with D tentatively TRBD2 (8 bases). CDR1 is KGHSH and CDR2 is LQKENI in the germline V gene. CDR3 length equals 17 residues. The V end was cut by 0 bases, the J end by 7 bases, with 22 bases between.

This clonotype was recorded many times. The V gene is TRBV7-3, the J gene TRBJ2-3, with D uncertain. Trimming took off 3 bases at V and 2 bases at J, with 9 bases between the two ends. The CDR3 sequence is 14 residues long. Germline CDR1 reads SGHTA; CDR2 reads FQGTGA. The CDR3 bases are TGTGCCAGCAGCTTTATGACAACCACAGATACGCAGTATTTT. Its protein is CASSFMTTTDTQYF.

This clonotype was recorded at least ten times. This chain links TRBV24-1 with TRBJ1-6; D not resolved. In germline, CDR1 is KGHDR, CDR2 SFDVKD. The CDR3 has 14 residues. Trimming pared 6 bases from V and 0 bases from J, leaving 5 bases between. The CDR3 DNA follows: TGTGCCACCAGTTCCAGCTCCTATAATTCACCCCTCCACTTT. The encoded protein is CATSSSSYNSPLHF.

This clonotype was recorded at least ten times. The CDR3 sequence: CSVVSDSFFGYTF. The CDR3, as DNA: TGCAGCGTTGTATCCGACAGTTTCTTTGGCTACACCTTC. This chain uses TRBV29-1 with TRBJ1-2, with a possible D match to TRBD1 (5 bases). The V end was cut by 4 bases, the J end by 7 bases, with 16 bases between. The CDR3 loop spans 13 amino acids. CDR1 is SQVTM and CDR2 is ANQGSEA in the germline V gene.

Ten or more counts support this clonotype. V gene TRBV15 combines with J gene TRBJ1-1; the D is unclear. Per germline, CDR1 LNHNV and CDR2 YYDKDF (reference sequence). V dropped 5 bases and J dropped 1 base, with 11 bases sitting between them. The CDR3 runs 14 residues. CDR3 DNA: TGTGCCACCAGCGGGAGACACGGGAACACTGAAGCTTTCTTT. Amino acids: CATSGRHGNTEAFF. Full variable domain (remainder filled in from reference TRBV15 and TRBJ1-1): DAMVIQNPRYQVTQFGKPVTLSCSQTLNHNVMYWYQQKSSQAPKLLFHYYDKDFNNEADTPDNFQSRRPNTSFCFLDIRSPGLGDTAMYLCATSGRHGNTEAFFGQGTRLTVV.

The genes are TRBV12-3 or TRBV12-4 and TRBJ2-1; 11 bases align to TRBD2. Trimming removed 4 bases from V and 3 bases from J; junction bases left unmatched: 8. The CDR3 length is 17 residues. In nucleotides, the CDR3 is TGTGCCAGCAGTTACCGTAGCGGGAGGGCCATCTACAATGAGCAGTTCTTC. Protein product: CASSYRSGRAIYNEQFF.

Worth noting for this clonotype: A much larger clone lies a single base off, so this may be a read error. The chain combines TRBV7-2 with TRBJ1-1; D may be TRBD1 (5 bases). The ends were cut back, 2 bases at V and 4 bases at J, with 8 bases in the middle. In germline, CDR1 is SGHTA, CDR2 FQGNSA. The CDR3 has 13 residues. The chain's CDR3 is CASSLFTGTEAFF. The CDR3 DNA follows: TGTGCCAGCAGCTTATTTACAGGCACTGAAGCTTTCTTT.